This T cell receptor beta chain stems from a study of CD8 T cells in Susac syndrome (dated by TCRdb to the late 2010s). At the level of the whole study: Repertoire sequencing was used to test whether CD8+ T cell activation and differentiation in Susac syndrome was antigen driven. The study compared CD8+ T cell repertoire clonality among about a dozen healthy donors, around 14 Susac syndrome patients and 15 multiple sclerosis patients. Overall study results and their limits: The TCR sequencing and HLA analysis was acknowledged to have included a relatively small number of individuals.

High-throughput TCR beta sequencing profiled peripheral blood CD8+ and CD4+ T cells from healthy donors, Susac syndrome patients and multiple sclerosis patients. The healthy donors served as controls matched for age and sex. CD8+ TEMRA cells were enriched by FACS, while bulk CD8+ and CD4+ T cells were purified by magnetic negative isolation. Blood was collected in EDTA tubes and processed within 24 hours, with PBMCs isolated through density gradient centrifugation. PBMCs intended for TCR sequencing were cryopreserved in liquid nitrogen and thawed later in a water bath at 37 degrees C. A purity of at least 90% was achieved for sorted or isolated CD4+, CD8+ and CD8+ TEMRA cells. As to this clonotype: It has no known antigen specificity. No much larger clonotype is one base removed from it; base qualities were not supplied.

Trimming at the junction amounts to 3 bases on V and 1 base on J, and the germline ends lie 10 bases apart. Taken from cysteine to phenylalanine, the CDR3 has 15 residues. The sequence is cut down to CDR3 DNA, 45 bases in frame from base 1. RNA was extracted using the RNeasy kit, and 0.5 to 1 microgram was reverse transcribed with random hexamers. The immunoSEQ multiplex PCR assay, which covers 54 Vbeta and 13 Jbeta segments, was used to amplify TCR beta CDR3 regions. To correct PCR amplification bias, a synthetic template baseline was used for both primer optimization and computational correction. On the study's bioinformatics: Reads were assigned to V, D and J genes according to IMGT and analyzed in immunoSEQ Analyzer, with only productive sequences retained. Clonality was calculated as one minus the Shannon entropy normalized by log2 of the number of productive unique sequences. Public and private clones were assessed among the 100 most prevalent clones of each patient and control. A clone was defined as Susac-specific if it was absent from the healthy and MS cohorts, from roughly 990 published viral clones and from other ImmuneACCESS disease sequences. The raw public data were reprocessed by TCRdb itself: fastp quality trimming at Q25, MiXCR clonotype calling, in-frame beta chains only. Rows are combined by CDR3 protein, so each entry shows the most common genes and DNA. These V and J calls derive from TCRdb rather than the authors' analysis. This sample has about 84,000 distinct CDR3 sequences in its table, and 90% to 95% of those were observed once. The top ten hold approximately 0.31% of the sample.

The sequence was collected from a human donor in good health. The sequenced material came from CD8+ T cells from PBMCs. The chain is encoded by TRBV12-3 or TRBV12-4 joined to TRBJ1-5; there is no confident call for the D gene. The DNA sequence reads TGTGCCAGCAGTTTTCTAGGGTCAAGCAATCAGCCCCAGCATTTT. This yields the protein CASSFLGSSNQPQHF.